What follows are 22 T cell receptor beta chains derived from one specimen sequenced in a study of control samples from healthy donors and cancer patients. Sequencing used immunoSEQ multiplex PCR; TCRdb keeps in-frame clones, though not all of them. In the table there are 64,000 or so clones, 80% to 95% of which are singletons. Sequenced sample: PBMCs. Receptors originate from a middle-aged man with colorectal cancer.

The J gene is TRBJ2-5, the V gene TRBV4-1; D gene uncertain. Germline V gene lookup returns CDR1 MGHRA and CDR2 YSYEKL. The CDR3 covers 13 residues. Trimming removed 3 bases from V and 5 bases from J, with 10 bases in between. This chain's CDR3 is CASSQWQRETQYF. The DNA of the CDR3 is TGCGCCAGCAGCCAGTGGCAGAGGGAGACCCAGTACTTC.

V and J are TRBV6-4 and TRBJ1-1; the D gene is possibly TRBD1 (5 bases). The CDR3 loop spans 17 amino acids. Per the germline V gene, CDR1 is MRHNA and CDR2 is SNTAGT. V lost 0 bases and J lost 1, with 15 bases in between. CDR3 protein: CASSDSMVGEENTEAFF. CDR3 nucleotides: TGTGCCAGCAGTGACTCTATGGTGGGGGAGGAGAACACTGAAGCTTTCTTT.

The chain recombines TRBV18 with TRBJ1-5, with D maybe TRBD1 (5 bases). V was clipped by 6 bases and J by 4 bases, with 10 bases between them. Germline V lookup: CDR1 KGHSH, CDR2 LQKENI. The CDR3 is 13 residues long. CDR3 nucleotide sequence: TGTGCCAGCTCCTGGGACGGTAATCAGCCCCAGCATTTT. Translating it yields CASSWDGNQPQHF.

The V call is TRBV6-2 or TRBV6-3, the J call TRBJ2-4; 8 bases match TRBD1. From germline, CDR1 is MNHEY and CDR2 SVGEGT. The CDR3 totals 14 residues. With 6 bases clipped from V and 5 bases from J, the junction kept 6 bases outside the gene matches. Written as DNA, the CDR3 is TGTGCCAGCAGCCCCGGGACAGGCCAAAACATTCAGTACTTC. Its translation: CASSPGTGQNIQYF.

The chain combines TRBV25-1 with TRBJ2-7; D may be TRBD1 or TRBD2 (5 bases each). This CDR3 is 14 amino acids long. Trimming shortened V by 5 bases and J by 6 bases, and 17 bases separated the two germline ends. Germline CDR1 and CDR2: MGHDK and SYGVNS. CDR3 loop: CASSPWTDGGEQYF. As DNA, the CDR3 is TGTGCCAGCAGTCCGTGGACTGATGGGGGCGAGCAGTACTTC.

This clone was detected only once. The V gene is TRBV3-1 (or the pseudogene TRBV3-2), the J gene TRBJ2-5, with 13 bases aligning to TRBD2. CDR1 is LGHDT and CDR2 is YNNKEL in the germline V gene (reference sequence). CDR3 size: 18 residues. V lost 4 bases and J lost 0; bases outside the gene matches: 8. CDR3 protein: CASSPGLAGESYQETQYF. For the CDR3, the DNA is TGTGCCAGCAGCCCCGGACTAGCGGGGGAGTCGTACCAAGAGACCCAGTACTTC.

The CDR3 reads CASTGQLLNEQFF. CDR3 in DNA: TGTGCCAGCACCGGACAGTTGCTCAATGAGCAGTTCTTC. The J gene is TRBJ2-1, the V gene TRBV27, with D possibly matching TRBD1 (6 bases). Germline V gene lookup returns CDR1 MNHEY and CDR2 SMNVEV (reference sequence). The length of the CDR3 is 13 residues. Trimming cost V 7 bases and J 6 bases, with 13 bases left between them.

The chain is built from TRBV7-2 and TRBJ1-5; D may be TRBD1 (5 bases). The CDR3 length is 14 residues. Germline V CDR1 and CDR2: SGHTA, FQGNSA. V gave up 1 base and J gave up 4 bases, with 8 bases separating them. CDR3 sequence reads: CASSLGGRNQPQHF. DNA of the CDR3: TGTGCCAGCAGCTTAGGGGGACGGAATCAGCCCCAGCATTTT.

The gene calls are TRBV29-1 and TRBJ2-2; 7 positions agree with TRBD1. V was pared by 6 bases and J by 10 bases, with 5 bases of the junction left unmatched. Germline V gene lookup returns CDR1 SQVTM and CDR2 ANQGSEA. This CDR3 region has 11 residues. The CDR3: CSVGTASELFF. Here the CDR3 DNA reads TGCAGCGTAGGGACAGCCTCGGAGCTGTTTTTT.

The chain combines TRBV4-2 with TRBJ1-5; the match to TRBD1 covers 7 bases. CDR3 length: 16 residues. From germline, CDR1 is LGHNA and CDR2 YNFKEQ. The trim removed 1 base at V and 4 bases at J, leaving 7 bases unmatched. The CDR3 is CASSQGQGGGNQPQHF. CDR3 DNA sequence: TGTGCCAGCAGCCAAGGGCAGGGGGGCGGAAATCAGCCCCAGCATTTT.

The chain links TRBV6-2 or TRBV6-3 to TRBJ2-1; D not certain. V was pared by 6 bases and J by 0 bases, with 15 bases between. The CDR3 sequence is 16 residues long. In germline, CDR1 is MNHEY, CDR2 SVGEGT. CDR3 sequence: CASSRSDKSSYNEQFF. In nucleotides, the CDR3 is TGTGCCAGCAGCCGATCAGATAAGAGCTCCTACAATGAGCAGTTCTTC.

V is TRBV7-9 and J is TRBJ2-5; weak D call: TRBD1 (6 bases). CDR1 SEHNR and CDR2 FQNEAQ come from the germline V gene (reference sequence). The V gene lost 2 bases and the J gene lost 5 bases, with 9 bases spanning the gap. CDR3 length: 13 residues. The CDR3 DNA reads TGTGCCAGCAGCTTATCAGGGGTTGAGACCCAGTACTTC. Protein: CASSLSGVETQYF.

In its sample, this clone was seen once. The CDR3 DNA is TGCGCCAGCAGAGGAGCGGGGAACAATGAGCAGTTCTTC. Its translation is CASRGAGNNEQFF. The rearrangement uses TRBV5-1 and TRBJ2-1; 7 bases are a match to TRBD2. Germline V gives CDR1 SGHRS, CDR2 YFSETQ. The CDR3 runs to 13 residues. V shed 5 bases and J 5 bases; nucleotides not matched to a gene: 4.

The chain links TRBV6-2 or TRBV6-3 to TRBJ2-1; the match to TRBD2 covers 11 bases. Germline V gene sequence: CDR1 MNHEY, CDR2 SVGEGT. The CDR3 runs to 16 residues. The V gene end was trimmed by 6 bases and the J gene end by 8 bases; junction bases not matched to a gene: 12. CDR3 DNA: TGTGCCAGCAGCGCCTATAGCGGGGGGGCCTTCCATGAGCAGTTCTTC. It is translated as CASSAYSGGAFHEQFF.

This chain connects TRBV7-2 to TRBJ2-2, with D unresolved. The CDR3 consists of 12 residues. Germline V lookup: CDR1 SGHTA, CDR2 FQGNSA. V was clipped by 4 bases and J by 6 bases, with 6 bases between them. The CDR3 bases are TGTGCCAGCAGCTCCCCCCCCGGGGAGCTGTTTTTT. Amino acids: CASSSPPGELFF.

The CDR3 sequence is CASSYSPSDTQYF. In DNA form, the CDR3 reads TGTGCCAGCAGTTACTCCCCATCAGATACGCAGTATTTT. V gene TRBV6-5 combines with J gene TRBJ2-3; D gene uncertain. The CDR3 contains 13 residues. Germline assignment: CDR1 MNHEY and CDR2 SVGAGI. V was trimmed by 0 bases and J by 4 bases, leaving 5 bases between them.

The V call is TRBV5-1, the J call TRBJ2-2, with D possibly being TRBD1 (6 bases). There are 15 residues in the CDR3. Trimming left V 3 bases short and J 0 bases short, with 9 bases between. Germline lookup yields CDR1 SGHRS and CDR2 YFSETQ. The CDR3 nucleotides read TGCGCCAGCAGCTCCCGGACAGCGAACACCGGGGAGCTGTTTTTT. It specifies CASSSRTANTGELFF.

This clone is categorized as medium-sized. The chain links TRBV4-1 to TRBJ2-1; D is undetermined. The ends were cut back, 0 bases at V and 7 bases at J, with 4 bases in the middle. CDR3 length equals 12 residues. CDR1 and CDR2 from the germline V gene are MGHRA and YSYEKL. CDR3 in DNA: TGCGCCAGCAGCCAAGAAAGTAATGAGCAGTTCTTC. Translating it yields CASSQESNEQFF.

The chain couples TRBV5-1 to TRBJ2-5; the D gene is possibly TRBD2 (6 bases). Per germline, CDR1 SGHRS and CDR2 YFSETQ. V was trimmed by 0 bases and J by 5 bases, leaving 8 bases between them. The CDR3 length is 13 residues. The CDR3 protein is CASSLVLAETQYF. The CDR3 coding sequence is TGCGCCAGCAGCTTGGTGCTAGCGGAGACCCAGTACTTC.

This chain connects TRBV4-3 to TRBJ2-5; D gene ambiguous. V was shortened by 1 base and J by 5 bases, with 17 bases between the two germline ends. Germline V gives CDR1 LGHNA, CDR2 YSLEER. This CDR3 is 16 amino acids long. The CDR3 sequence is CASSQGFRTSRETQYF. CDR3 nucleotide sequence: TGCGCCAGCAGCCAAGGTTTCCGAACCTCAAGGGAGACCCAGTACTTC.

The chain links TRBV2 to TRBJ1-1; D gene uncertain. The CDR3 consists of 14 residues. The ends were cut back, 4 bases at V and 1 base at J, with 10 bases in the middle. Germline loops: CDR1 SNHLY, CDR2 FYNNEI. CDR3 region: CASSVLLGNTEAFF. The DNA for the CDR3 is TGTGCCAGCAGTGTTCTTCTGGGGAACACTGAAGCTTTCTTT.

This clone was picked up a small number of times. The chain carries TRBV27 and TRBJ1-5, with no clear D. V lost 5 bases and J 5 bases, leaving 16 bases between the germline ends. CDR3 length: 15 amino acids. The germline V gene encodes CDR1 MNHEY and CDR2 SMNVEV (reference sequence). The CDR3 sequence: CASSAIPRLDQPQHF. The CDR3 nucleotides are TGTGCCAGCAGTGCCATCCCGAGGTTGGATCAGCCCCAGCATTTT.